A selection of T cell receptor beta chains follows, all from one sample in a study of chemoradiotherapy in HPV16-positive cancers. Only in-frame clones appear in the TCRdb table, and some are missing; sequencing was by immunoSEQ multiplex PCR. The table lists more than 2,500 clones, more than 70% of them singletons. The sample was taken from a patient who underwent chemoradiotherapy. The receptors stem from a human donor with HPV-associated anogenital cancer. The CDR3 runs from the conserved cysteine through the conserved F or W. Fields, in order: V gene, J gene, clone size, D gene, CDR3 DNA, CDR3 protein. A D gene is named only where the DNA matches it firmly. Rows give clone size only sometimes, using once, few, many, or a class for an expanded clone.

TRBV5-6	TRBJ1-1	NA	NA	TGTGCCAGCAGCTTGGGGACCGAAGCTTTCTTT	CASSLGTEAFF
TRBV11-2	TRBJ1-6	few	NA	TGTGCCAGCAGCTTCTACGGGGAAGCGTTCTCCTATAATTCACCCCTCCACTTT	CASSFYGEAFSYNSPLHF
TRBV28	TRBJ1-5	few	TRBD1	TGTGCCAGCAGTCCACCTCACCCGGGACAGGGGGCGGTGCCCCAGCATTTT	CASSPPHPGQGAVPQHF
TRBV19	TRBJ2-1	NA	TRBD2	TGTGCCAGTAGTATAGACCAGCGGGGGAACTACAATGAGCAGTTCTTC	CASSIDQRGNYNEQFF
TRBV7-2	TRBJ1-2	few	TRBD1	TGTGCCAGCAGCCCCCTGGACAGGCTTCTCTATGGCTACACCTTC	CASSPLDRLLYGYTF
TRBV30	TRBJ2-5	NA	NA	TGTGCCTGGAGTGTAACTAAAGAGACCCAGTACTTC	CAWSVTKETQYF
TRBV4-2	TRBJ1-1	NA	NA	TGTGCCAGCAGCCAAGATCCAGGGTACACTGAAGCTTTCTTT	CASSQDPGYTEAFF
TRBV15	TRBJ2-6	NA	TRBD2	TGTGCCACCAGCAGAGGAGCGGGAGCTGGGGCCAACGTCCTGACTTTC	CATSRGAGAGANVLTF
TRBV27	TRBJ2-3	NA	NA	TGTGCCAGCAGTTTTCCCCATCGCCCAGATACGCAGTATTTT	CASSFPHRPDTQYF
TRBV6-1	TRBJ1-1	NA	NA	TGTGCCACTTGGGGCGCCGGGACAATAAACACTGAAGCTTTCTTT	CATWGAGTINTEAFF
TRBV18	TRBJ2-2	NA	NA	TGTGCCAGCTCACCAGGGGGAGGAACCGGGGAGCTGTTTTTT	CASSPGGGTGELFF
TRBV19	TRBJ1-5	NA	NA	TGTGCCAGTAGTATGGGGCAGGGGAGACAGCCCCAGCATTTT	CASSMGQGRQPQHF
TRBV7-6	TRBJ1-1	NA	NA	TGTGCCAGCAGCCCCGGGGCTAAAAACACTGAAGCTTTCTTT	CASSPGAKNTEAFF
TRBV6-1	TRBJ2-7	once	NA	TGTGCCAGCAGTTCCAGGGTCGAGCAGTACTTC	CASSSRVEQYF
TRBV27	TRBJ2-2	NA	TRBD2	TGTGCCAGCAGTTTTACTAGCGGGAGGGGTCACGGGGAGCTGTTTTTT	CASSFTSGRGHGELFF
TRBV2	TRBJ2-1	NA	TRBD2	TGTGCCAGCAGTTACTCGGGACTAGCGGGAGTATACAATGAGCAGTTCTTC	CASSYSGLAGVYNEQFF
TRBV19	TRBJ2-5	NA	TRBD2	TGTGCCAGTAGTATGACTAGCCCAGAGACCCAGTACTTC	CASSMTSPETQYF
TRBV2	TRBJ2-2	NA	NA	TGTGCCAGCAAAAGCGGGGAGCTGTTTTTT	CASKSGELFF
TRBV19	TRBJ1-4	once	TRBD1	TGTGCCAGTAGTAGCGGACAGGATGAAAAACTGTTTTTT	CASSSGQDEKLFF
TRBV10-3	TRBJ1-1	NA	NA	TGTGCCATCAGGGAACGGTCCATGAACACTGAAGCTTTCTTT	CAIRERSMNTEAFF
TRBV5-6	TRBJ2-5	NA	NA	TGTGCCAGCAGCTTGCGAGGGACGGAGACCCAGTACTTC	CASSLRGTETQYF
TRBV28	TRBJ1-2	NA	NA	TGTGCCAGCAGTTTATCGTATGAGGGTTATGGCTACACCTTC	CASSLSYEGYGYTF
TRBV6-5	TRBJ1-2	NA	NA	TGTGCCAGCAGTACGGCGGCAGGCTATGGCTACACCTTC	CASSTAAGYGYTF
TRBV7-3	TRBJ2-2	NA	NA	TGTGCCAGCAGCGCAGGGGTAGGCGGGGAGCTGTTTTTT	CASSAGVGGELFF
TRBV13	TRBJ2-5	NA	TRBD2	TGTGCCAGCAGCTTAAAAAGCGGGGGGGCTCTTGAGACCCAGTACTTC	CASSLKSGGALETQYF
TRBV9	TRBJ2-7	once	NA	TGTGCCAGCAGCGTAAGCAGGGCGACGTACGAGCAGTACTTC	CASSVSRATYEQYF
TRBV7-3	TRBJ2-5	NA	TRBD2	TGTGCCAGCAGCTTAACGAACGGGAGGGGAGAGACCCAGTACTTC	CASSLTNGRGETQYF
TRBV2	TRBJ2-5	NA	NA	TGTGCCAGCACTAGGCCCCAAGAGACCCAGTACTTC	CASTRPQETQYF
TRBV19	TRBJ1-2	NA	NA	TGTGCCAGTAGTCAGACTGAGTACTATGGCTACACCTTC	CASSQTEYYGYTF
TRBV28	TRBJ2-1	NA	TRBD2	TGTGCCAGCAGTCTCCCAAGCCTACTAGCGGGAGTTAACAATGAGCAGTTCTTC	CASSLPSLLAGVNNEQFF
TRBV5-5	TRBJ2-1	NA	TRBD1	TGTGCCAGCAGCGACAGGGGACTCTTCTCCTACAATGAGCAGTTCTTC	CASSDRGLFSYNEQFF
TRBV5-4	TRBJ2-3	NA	NA	TGTGCCAGCAGCAGAACAGGGTTTGTCGTGGGAGATACGCAGTATTTT	CASSRTGFVVGDTQYF
TRBV5-1	TRBJ2-5	NA	NA	TGCGCCAGCAGCTTGGCCCCGGGGGACCAAGAGACCCAGTACTTC	CASSLAPGDQETQYF
TRBV28	TRBJ1-5	NA	TRBD1	TGTGCCGGAAAACAGGGGGGAAGCAATCAGCCCCAGCATTTT	CAGKQGGSNQPQHF
TRBV7-3	TRBJ2-7	once	NA	TGTGCCAGCAGCTTGGGAGGAGACGTCCACGAGCAGTACTTC	CASSLGGDVHEQYF
TRBV6-1	TRBJ1-4	NA	NA	TGTGCCAGCAGTACTGGTACAACTAATGAAAAACTGTTTTTT	CASSTGTTNEKLFF
TRBV5-1	TRBJ1-5	few	NA	TGCGCCAGCAGCTTGTCGCCCAATCAGCCCCAGCATTTT	CASSLSPNQPQHF
TRBV28	TRBJ1-2	NA	NA	TGTGCCAGCAGTTCCACACGCCTGGCAGCCGCTAACTATGGCTACACCTTC	CASSSTRLAAANYGYTF
TRBV28	TRBJ2-7	NA	NA	TGTGCCAGCAGTTTCGACACCAGGACCTACGAGCAGTACTTC	CASSFDTRTYEQYF
TRBV5-6	TRBJ2-7	NA	TRBD1	TGTGCCAGCAGCGACGGGACAGGGCGGCCCTACGAGCAGTACTTC	CASSDGTGRPYEQYF